This T cell receptor (beta chain) originates from a study of CD8+CD57+ T cells in acquired aplastic anemia. Whole-study context: Quantities of DNA derived from sorted CD4+ and CD8+ cells averaged approximately 3 ug. CD4+ reads averaged around 10 million in healthy donors. General study findings and limits: Patients and controls turned out to have around 29 CD8+ CDR3 sequences in common.

The CDR3 loop spans 14 amino acids. V lost 6 bases, J lost 5 bases, and 19 bases lay in between. CDR1 is DFQATT, CDR2 SNEGSKA, per germline (reference sequence). As for this clonotype: Antigen: not known.

CDR3 and TCR beta VDJ profiling relied on genomic DNA as the template. TCRdb analysed the reads with MiXCR anew, one entry per CDR3 protein. The sample gives fewer than 250,000 distinct CDR3 sequences, roughly half of which show up once; 15% to 20% is in the top ten. This receptor was taken from a human donor in good health, serving as a control. The chain joins TRBV20-1 to TRBJ1-1, with D possibly being TRBD1 (5 bases). Source material: sorted CD4+, CD8+, or CD8+CD57+ T cells (not recorded which) from PBMCs. The CDR3 is CSARSSGGSTEAFF. The CDR3 DNA reads TGCAGTGCCAGGTCTAGCGGGGGGTCGACTGAAGCTTTCTTT.